The clone carrying this T cell receptor beta chain was counted once. Its antigen is not known. Clones were sequenced by immunoSEQ multiplex PCR, and TCRdb holds only the in-frame ones, with some missing. This sample has about 90,000 clones, with just under 95% found just once. The data were taken from a study of graft-versus-host responses after intestinal transplantation. CDR1 is MDHEN and CDR2 is SYDVKM in the germline V gene. The CDR3 sequence is 14 residues long. V lost 8 bases to trimming and J lost 0 bases, with 11 bases between them. Findings and limits, study-wide: Recipient marrow contained GvH clones, some of which appeared first in ileum or blood.

The sample in question was unstimulated CD4+ T cells sorted from spleen or lymph node cells, obtained before intestinal transplant. The origin of this receptor is a human donor who received an intestinal transplant. This sequence joins TRBV28 and TRBJ2-1; no clear D. The CDR3 bases are TGTGCCAGCGATTCGGGCCTCTCCTACAATGAGCAGTTCTTC. Residues: CASDSGLSYNEQFF.